Shown below are 16 T cell receptor beta chains from a single sample sequenced in a study of OX40 agonist ivuxolimab in advanced cancers. The assay was immunoSEQ multiplex PCR, and TCRdb's table has in-frame clones only and misses some. The table has tens of thousands of clones, 90% to 95% seen once; the top ten hold 25% to 35%. Here the sequenced sample was CD4+ or CD8+ T cells sorted from blood, taken in a trial of the OX40 agonist ivuxolimab. The receptors originated from an adult with an advanced solid tumor such as melanoma, head and neck, liver or kidney cancer.

This rearrangement joins TRBV4-3 to TRBJ2-1; maybe TRBD1 (6 bases). V was clipped by 0 bases and J by 4 bases, with 13 bases between them. The CDR3 totals 16 residues. Germline CDR1 reads LGHNA; CDR2 reads YSLEER. CDR3 amino acids: CASSQEQDRPYNEQFF. CDR3 DNA: TGCGCCAGCAGCCAAGAGCAGGACAGACCTTACAATGAGCAGTTCTTC.

The V call is TRBV7-2, the J call TRBJ1-1, with 9 bases aligning to TRBD1. After removal of 3 bases from V and 2 bases from J, the junction contained 7 bases not matched to a gene. Per germline, CDR1 SGHTA and CDR2 FQGNSA. The CDR3 loop spans 16 amino acids. Here the CDR3 DNA reads TGTGCCAGCAGCTTTTGGGACAGGGATTTTAACACTGAAGCTTTCTTT. Its protein product is CASSFWDRDFNTEAFF.

V and J are TRBV5-1 and TRBJ1-5; weak D call: TRBD1 (5 bases). This CDR3 comprises 15 residues. Germline-derived CDR1 and CDR2 are SGHRS and YFSETQ. The V and J ends lost 1 base and 2 bases respectively, with 10 bases between them. The CDR3 region has the DNA TGCGCCAGCAGCTTGAGGGGTGAGGGCAATCAGCCCCAGCATTTT. Its protein is CASSLRGEGNQPQHF.

This clone is a singleton in its sample. This rearrangement joins TRBV10-2 to TRBJ2-1, with 11 bases matching TRBD2. CDR1 WSHSY and CDR2 SAAADI come from the germline V gene. Trimming removed 3 bases from V and 8 bases from J; junction bases left unmatched: 12. The CDR3 spans 17 residues. The CDR3 sequence: CASSEGTSGPLGDEQFF. The CDR3 nucleotides are TGCGCCAGCAGTGAAGGGACTAGCGGCCCCCTGGGGGATGAGCAGTTCTTC.

The chain carries TRBV29-1 and TRBJ1-2, with 7 positions matching TRBD1. The CDR3 is made up of 16 amino acids. Germline V gene sequence: CDR1 SQVTM, CDR2 ANQGSEA. Losses at the gene ends were 1 base for V and 2 bases for J; bases not matched to a gene: 10. The CDR3 sequence: CSVEGPGQLSNYGYTF. The CDR3 DNA is TGCAGCGTTGAAGGACCGGGACAGCTCTCAAACTATGGCTACACCTTC.

The chain has TRBV6-5 and TRBJ2-7; D is uncertain. The CDR3 has 12 residues. The V gene's germline CDR1 is MNHEY and CDR2 SVGAGI. V was cut by 4 bases and J by 2 bases, with 6 bases left in between. This CDR3 is CASSSGPYEQYF. CDR3 DNA sequence: TGTGCCAGCAGTTCCGGACCCTACGAGCAGTACTTC.

The genes are TRBV11-2 and TRBJ2-2, with TRBD1 matching over 8 bases. Trimming took 2 bases from V and 2 from J; bases not matched to a gene: 10. The CDR3 covers 18 residues. Germline CDR1 SGHAT, CDR2 FQNNGV. CDR3 DNA sequence: TGTGCCAGCAGCTTATACCAGGACAGGGAAATAAACACCGGGGAGCTGTTTTTT. It yields the protein CASSLYQDREINTGELFF. Supplemented by reference TRBV11-2 and TRBJ2-2, the full variable domain reads EAGVAQSPRYKIIEKRQSVAFWCNPISGHATLYWYQQILGQGPKLLIQFQNNGVVDDSQLPKDRFSAERLKGVDSTLKIQPAKLEDSAVYLCASSLYQDREINTGELFFGEGSRLTVL.

The J gene is TRBJ2-7, the V gene TRBV30; the match to TRBD1 covers 9 bases. CDR1 GTSNPN and CDR2 SVGIG come from the germline V gene (reference sequence). J was trimmed by 2 bases and V by 8 bases; bases with no gene match: 4. The CDR3 extends over 12 amino acids. Written as DNA, the CDR3 is TGTGCCCTGGGACAGGGAGCCTACGAGCAGTACTTC. This translates into CALGQGAYEQYF.

The V call is TRBV9, the J call TRBJ1-3; D is unclear. Trimming left V 3 bases short and J 0 bases short, with 7 bases between. The CDR3 length is 14 residues. The germline gives CDR1 SGDLS, CDR2 YYNGEE. CDR3 DNA: TGTGCCAGCAGCGGACGGGACTCTGGAAACACCATATATTTT. It codes for CASSGRDSGNTIYF.

This chain connects TRBV19 to TRBJ2-1, with TRBD2 matching 10 bases. V shed 7 bases and J 7 bases; nucleotides not matched to a gene: 10. The CDR3 runs 15 residues. CDR1 and CDR2 (germline): LNHDA, SQIVND (reference sequence). CDR3 nucleotides: TGTGCCAGTACCCGAGCGGGAGGGGCGTGGAATGAGCAGTTCTTC. It translates to CASTRAGGAWNEQFF.

This clone was detected once. This sequence joins TRBV27 and TRBJ1-6; D is unresolved. Germline V gene lookup returns CDR1 MNHEY and CDR2 SMNVEV (reference sequence). V lost 5 bases to trimming and J lost 6 bases, with 5 bases between them. CDR3 length: 12 amino acids. CDR3 coding DNA: TGTGCCAGCAGTCCCATTAATTCACCCCTCCACTTT. It codes for CASSPINSPLHF.

The CDR3 DNA is TGTGCCAGCAGCTCCAGTCTTGCTGGCAATCAGCCCCAGCATTTT. It translates to CASSSSLAGNQPQHF. The chain uses TRBV7-8 and TRBJ1-5; D remains unclear. In germline, CDR1 is SGHVS, CDR2 FQNEAQ. The CDR3 spans 15 residues. V was clipped by 4 bases and J by 2 bases, with 12 bases between them.

The rearrangement links TRBV7-9 to TRBJ1-1; D gene uncertain. The CDR3 runs 13 residues. V gave up 6 bases and J gave up 0 bases, with 8 bases separating them. Germline V CDR1 and CDR2: SEHNR, FQNEAQ (reference sequence). This CDR3 reads CASSRTVNTEAFF. The CDR3, as DNA: TGTGCCAGCAGTCGCACAGTGAACACTGAAGCTTTCTTT.

The chain has TRBV19 and TRBJ2-7, with 12 bases identical to TRBD2. The V gene's germline CDR1 is LNHDA and CDR2 SQIVND (reference sequence). This CDR3 has 15 amino acids. J was trimmed by 2 bases and V by 3 bases; bases with no gene match: 2. CDR3 DNA sequence: TGTGCCAGTAGTATCGGACTAGCGGGGACCTACGAGCAGTACTTC. Its protein is CASSIGLAGTYEQYF.

The chain carries TRBV28 and TRBJ1-3; D gene ambiguous. The CDR3 contains 15 residues. Trimming removed 2 bases from V and 0 bases from J, with 8 bases in between. In germline, CDR1 is MDHEN, CDR2 SYDVKM. DNA of the CDR3: TGTGCCAGCAGTTTAACCGTTGGCTCTGGAAACACCATATATTTT. Residues: CASSLTVGSGNTIYF.

The gene calls are TRBV6-5 and TRBJ2-1; tentatively, D is TRBD2 (5 bases). The CDR3 runs 14 residues. V dropped 0 bases and J dropped 6 bases, with 9 bases sitting between them. Germline-derived CDR1 and CDR2 are MNHEY and SVGAGI. Here the CDR3 reads CASSYSGEPNEQFF. In DNA, the CDR3 is TGTGCCAGCAGTTACTCGGGAGAACCCAATGAGCAGTTCTTC.